A selection of T cell receptor beta chains follows, all from one sample in a study of blood T cell repertoires in COVID-19. The assay was immunoSEQ multiplex PCR, and TCRdb's table has in-frame clones only and misses some. The sample holds 35,000 to 45,000 clones, 70% to 90% seen once. Sequenced input: peripheral blood. Source of these receptors: a woman between 70 and 85 years old in a cohort sampled during active COVID-19. Each CDR3 is given with its conserved first and last residue. A D gene is named only where the DNA matches it firmly. The size field is filled for only some rows; it gives once, few, many or a size class.

>13|TRBJ2-1|-|TRBV7-3|TRBD2
CASSLAENNEQFF
TGTGCCAGCAGCCTAGCGGAAAACAATGAGCAGTTCTTC
>13|TRBJ1-1|-|TRBV19|TRBD1
CASSTTGPTEAFF
TGTGCCAGTAGTACGACAGGGCCCACTGAAGCTTTCTTT
>13|TRBJ1-2|once|TRBV3-1/TRBV3-2|-
CASGGDSGSGYTF
TGTGCCAGCGGGGGGGACTCGGGGTCTGGCTACACCTTC
>12|TRBJ2-2|few|TRBV6-5|-
CASSSFAGELFF
TGTGCCAGCAGTTCCTTCGCCGGGGAGCTGTTTTTT
>15|TRBJ2-1|-|TRBV27|-
CASSFYRVVDNEQFF
TGTGCCAGCAGTTTTTACAGGGTGGTGGACAATGAGCAGTTCTTC
>14|TRBJ2-3|-|TRBV28|TRBD2
CASSPLAGADTQYF
TGTGCCAGCAGCCCTCTAGCGGGAGCAGATACGCAGTATTTT
>11|TRBJ1-1|-|TRBV30|-
CAWSMNTEAFF
TGTGCCTGGAGCATGAACACTGAAGCTTTCTTT
>15|TRBJ2-5|-|TRBV7-2|-
CASSPRKSDKETQYF
TGTGCCAGCAGCCCCCGTAAGAGTGATAAAGAGACCCAGTACTTC
>15|TRBJ2-7|-|TRBV7-2|TRBD2
CASSLESGSRHEQYF
TGTGCCAGCAGCTTAGAGAGCGGGAGTCGCCACGAGCAGTACTTC
>16|TRBJ1-2|-|TRBV5-1|TRBD1
CASSLDRGQGIHGYTF
TGCGCCAGCAGCTTGGACAGGGGACAGGGCATCCATGGCTACACCTTC
>16|TRBJ1-6|-|TRBV30|-
CAWRSAGLAFNSPLHF
TGTGCCTGGAGAAGCGCGGGGTTGGCCTTTAATTCACCCCTCCACTTT
>15|TRBJ2-1|-|TRBV11-3|-
CASSGGHTQPNEQFF
TGTGCCAGCAGCGGCGGACACACCCAGCCCAATGAGCAGTTCTTC
>14|TRBJ2-7|few|TRBV7-9|TRBD1
CASKPPGQMGEQYF
TGTGCCAGCAAACCTCCGGGACAGATGGGCGAGCAGTACTTC
>15|TRBJ1-1|-|TRBV28|TRBD1
CASSSGTGLSTEAFF
TGTGCCAGCAGTTCCGGGACAGGGTTGAGCACTGAAGCTTTCTTT
>15|TRBJ1-3|-|TRBV5-1|-
CASSPEGVSGNTIYF
TGCGCCAGCAGCCCGGAAGGGGTGTCTGGAAACACCATATATTTT
>15|TRBJ2-5|-|TRBV11-3|TRBD2
CASSLDASGTETQYF
TGTGCCAGCAGCTTAGACGCTAGCGGGACTGAGACCCAGTACTTC
>15|TRBJ2-1|-|TRBV5-1|-
CASSLVGEDYNEQFF
TGCGCCAGCAGCTTGGTCGGAGAGGACTACAATGAGCAGTTCTTC
>15|TRBJ2-1|-|TRBV2|-
CASTLASSSYNEQFF
TGTGCCAGCACCCTAGCGTCGAGCTCCTACAATGAGCAGTTCTTC
>15|TRBJ2-7|-|TRBV5-5|-
CASSLDLGSSYEQYF
TGTGCCAGCAGCTTGGACCTGGGCAGCTCCTACGAGCAGTACTTC
>16|TRBJ1-3|-|TRBV28|-
CASSSPEDRSGNTIYF
TGTGCCAGCAGTTCCCCTGAAGATCGGTCCGGAAACACCATATATTTT
>12|TRBJ1-1|-|TRBV10-1|-
CASSAGRAEAFF
TGCGCCAGCAGCGCCGGGAGAGCTGAAGCTTTCTTT
>16|TRBJ2-2|-|TRBV19|TRBD2
CASRTSGSTDTGELFF
TGTGCCAGTAGGACTAGCGGGAGTACGGACACCGGGGAGCTGTTTTTT
>17|TRBJ2-3|-|TRBV30|TRBD2
CAWRIRDYTRGTDTQYF
TGTGCCTGGAGGATCCGGGACTACACCCGGGGCACAGATACGCAGTATTTT
>13|TRBJ2-1|-|TRBV12-3/TRBV12-4|-
CASRRGGGNEQFF
TGTGCCAGCCGTCGTGGGGGCGGCAATGAGCAGTTCTTC
>14|TRBJ1-2|-|TRBV9|TRBD1
CASSEGQGNYGYTF
TGTGCCAGCAGCGAAGGACAGGGAAACTATGGCTACACCTTC
>13|TRBJ1-1|-|TRBV5-8|-
CASSFGVYTEAFF
TGTGCCAGCAGCTTCGGGGTGTACACTGAAGCTTTCTTT
>11|TRBJ2-7|-|TRBV29-1|-
CSVRGEYEQYF
TGCAGCGTTCGAGGAGAGTACGAGCAGTACTTC
>14|TRBJ2-5|-|TRBV6-2/TRBV6-3|-
CASSYSRLGETQYF
TGTGCCAGCAGTTACTCGAGACTAGGTGAGACCCAGTACTTC
>12|TRBJ2-3|-|TRBV28|TRBD2
CASGRAADTQYF
TGTGCCAGCGGGAGGGCCGCAGATACGCAGTATTTT
>15|TRBJ2-3|-|TRBV5-5|TRBD1
CASSLGQGVRDTQYF
TGTGCCAGCAGTTTAGGACAGGGGGTCAGAGATACGCAGTATTTT
>13|TRBJ2-7|-|TRBV29-1|-
CSLKVGPRGEQYF
TGCAGCCTGAAAGTTGGGCCTCGGGGCGAGCAGTACTTC
>15|TRBJ2-1|-|TRBV29-1|TRBD2
CSVEVLAGLYNEQFF
TGCAGCGTTGAAGTGCTAGCGGGACTCTACAATGAGCAGTTCTTC
>15|TRBJ2-3|-|TRBV14|-
CASSQVLGLTDTQYF
TGTGCCAGCAGCCAAGTATTGGGCCTCACAGATACGCAGTATTTT